Each of the 10 T cell receptor beta chains below was sequenced from the same sample in a study of T-cell reconstitution after alpha-beta-depleted transplantation in children. Using unique molecular identifiers, the investigators prepared the TCRbeta library. One entry per CDR3 protein results from TCRdb running MiXCR on the PCR reads. This sample carries about 460,000 distinct CDR3 sequences, approximately 13% of them seen once, and the ten largest clones take over 5.5%. This specimen was PBMCs from the stem cell graft donor, taken from the stem cell graft. The source is a human donor who donated a stem cell graft to a child with combined immunodeficiency.

The J gene is TRBJ2-7, the V gene TRBV11-2; 7 nucleotides align to TRBD1. The junction had 10 bases not matched to a gene; V was cut back by 2 bases and J by 3 bases. This CDR3 is built from 16 residues. Germline loops: CDR1 SGHAT, CDR2 FQNNGV. CDR3 region: CASSLFLGQNNYEQYF. The DNA for the CDR3 is TGTGCCAGCAGCTTATTTTTGGGACAGAATAACTACGAGCAGTACTTC.

This clonotype was counted ten times or more. The rearrangement joins TRBV29-1 to TRBJ2-3; D is unresolved. The germline gives CDR1 SQVTM, CDR2 ANQGSEA. Trimming removed 6 bases from V and 1 base from J, with 14 bases in between. The CDR3 spans 14 residues. The CDR3: CSVPAMARTDTQYF. The CDR3 nucleotides read TGCAGCGTCCCCGCAATGGCTCGCACAGATACGCAGTATTTT.

The V and J genes are TRBV4-2 and TRBJ2-3; D is undetermined. The CDR3 spans 14 residues. V gave up 1 base and J gave up 4 bases, with 9 bases separating them. Germline V gene data show CDR1 as LGHNA and CDR2 as YNFKEQ. The chain's CDR3 is CASSQGRHADTQYF. CDR3 DNA sequence: TGTGCCAGCAGCCAAGGAAGGCATGCAGATACGCAGTATTTT.

This clonotype was counted ten times or more. This rearrangement joins TRBV15 to TRBJ2-5, with 11 bases aligning to TRBD1. V was pared by 4 bases and J by 5 bases, with 6 bases of the junction left unmatched. CDR1 is LNHNV, CDR2 YYDKDF, per germline (reference sequence). This CDR3 spans 15 amino acids. The CDR3 bases are TGTGCCACCAGCATCAGGACAGGGGGCTTGGAGACCCAGTACTTC. This sequence encodes CATSIRTGGLETQYF.

This clonotype was detected ten times or more. The chain has TRBV9 and TRBJ2-1; TRBD2 matches at 7 bases. Per the germline V gene, CDR1 is SGDLS and CDR2 is YYNGEE. The CDR3 length is 12 residues. Trimming removed 4 bases from V and 10 bases from J; junction bases left unmatched: 5. DNA for the CDR3: TGTGCCAGCAGCCCAGGCGGGAGAGAGCAGTTCTTC. This sequence encodes CASSPGGREQFF.

This clonotype has just a few counts. V usage is TRBV15 and J usage is TRBJ2-7; 8 bases are a match to TRBD2. Trimming cost V 1 base and J 5 bases; bases outside gene matches: 7. Germline lookup yields CDR1 LNHNV and CDR2 YYDKDF (reference sequence). This CDR3 has 15 amino acids. The CDR3 is CATSRGRGSGNEQYF. In nucleotides, the CDR3 is TGTGCCACCAGCAGAGGAAGAGGTAGCGGGAACGAGCAGTACTTC.

This chain uses TRBV6-1 with TRBJ2-3; 7 positions agree with TRBD2. V was clipped by 7 bases and J by 1 base; unmatched bases: 8. The CDR3 is 15 amino acids. The germline V gene has CDR1 MNHNS and CDR2 SASEGT. The CDR3 nucleotides read TGTGCCAGCACTCGTAGCGGGTACGGCACAGATACGCAGTATTTT. Residues: CASTRSGYGTDTQYF.

The genes are TRBV29-1 and TRBJ2-1; TRBD2 matches 14 bases. Germline loops: CDR1 SQVTM, CDR2 ANQGSEA. The V gene end was trimmed by 5 bases and the J gene end by 2 bases; junction bases not matched to a gene: 20. The CDR3 runs to 21 residues. The CDR3 DNA reads TGCAGCGTTAGTCCCCTACCGGGACTAGCGGGAGCAAGAGGAACCTACAATGAGCAGTTCTTC. Translation gives CSVSPLPGLAGARGTYNEQFF.

V is TRBV5-5 and J is TRBJ2-7; D gene unclear. Germline assignment: CDR1 SGHKS and CDR2 YYEKEE (reference sequence). V dropped 3 bases and J dropped 2 bases, with 21 bases sitting between them. The CDR3 contains 17 residues. Written as DNA, the CDR3 is TGTGCCAGCAGCTCCCTATCCGGAGCTGGGAAGGCCTACGAGCAGTACTTC. Translated, it gives CASSSLSGAGKAYEQYF.

This clonotype was seen repeatedly, ten times or more. The V and J genes are TRBV7-9 and TRBJ2-7, with a possible D match to TRBD2 (5 bases). V lost 2 bases, J lost 3 bases, and 11 bases lay in between. Germline-derived CDR1 and CDR2 are SEHNR and FQNEAQ (reference sequence). The CDR3 spans 14 residues. The CDR3: CASSLTLAGYEQYF. The DNA for the CDR3 is TGTGCCAGCAGCTTAACCCTGGCGGGCTACGAGCAGTACTTC.